This T cell receptor beta chain was profiled in a study of regulatory T cells in long-lasting Graves disease. Trimming cost V 0 bases and J 3 bases; bases outside gene matches: 7. This CDR3 spans 16 amino acids. Per germline, CDR1 MNHEY and CDR2 SVGAGI. This clonotype was detected ten times or more. The time point was: persistent/refractory GD, antithyroid drugs over 5 years with positive TRAb. There was RNA extracted from PBMCs, and the TCR library was made from it. Combining iRepertoire HTBI primers with Arm-PCR of CDR3 regions, the authors built TCR beta libraries. Each CDR3 protein gets one entry after TCRdb re-called the multiplex PCR reads with MiXCR. The table includes roughly 450,000 distinct CDR3 sequences, less than 25% detected once.

The origin of this receptor is a female donor with Graves disease. This specimen consisted of peripheral blood mononuclear cells (PBMCs), obtained when the disease was refractory, from a patient treated with antithyroid drugs. This chain joins TRBV6-5 and TRBJ2-7; 8 bases line up with TRBD1. The CDR3 DNA reads TGTGCCAGCAGTTACTCTCCGGGACAGGTGATCTACGAGCAGTACTTC. Amino acids: CASSYSPGQVIYEQYF.